Listed here are 2 T cell receptor beta chains from one sample, sequenced in a study of blood T cell repertoires in COVID-19. Measured with immunoSEQ multiplex PCR; TCRdb has only the in-frame clones, and not every one. The sample shows approximately 63,000 clones, 91% of them seen only once. Sequences were obtained from peripheral blood. All receptors derive from a human donor in a cohort sampled during active COVID-19.

This chain uses TRBV6-5 with TRBJ1-1; tentatively, D is TRBD1 (5 bases). The V end lost 5 bases, the J end lost 4 bases, and 14 bases lay between the germline ends. This CDR3 is 14 amino acids long. Germline lookup yields CDR1 MNHEY and CDR2 SVGAGI. The CDR3 DNA sequence: TGTGCCAGCAGTCGACGACAGAGGAGCACTGAAGCTTTCTTT. It specifies CASSRRQRSTEAFF.

The chain combines TRBV28 with TRBJ2-3; 11 bases align to TRBD2. CDR1 MDHEN and CDR2 SYDVKM come from the germline V gene. V lost 4 bases and J lost 2; bases outside the gene matches: 17. The CDR3 covers 20 residues. The CDR3 loop is CASSSPGTSGPRGFTDTQYF. CDR3 DNA sequence: TGTGCCAGCAGTTCCCCCGGGACTAGCGGTCCCCGGGGCTTCACAGATACGCAGTATTTT.